The entry below describes one T cell receptor beta chain. Its antigen is undetermined. This entry is derived from a study of B cell selection in AIRE deficiency. Repertoires were generated with immunoSEQ multiplex PCR, while TCRdb's copy carries only in-frame clones and drops some. The sample shows fewer than 25,000 clones, roughly 96% of them seen only once. The CDR3 totals 11 residues. V was cut by 4 bases and J by 5 bases, with 8 bases left in between. Germline loops: CDR1 DFQATT, CDR2 SNEGSKA (reference sequence). Conventional CD4 T cells were sorted as CD4+CD127+ cells. Whole-study findings and limits: Around 31% of healthy-donor shared Treg TCRbeta sequences appeared in patient Tconv cells. Shared Treg sequences were biased toward short CDR3s with few non-templated nucleotide insertions.

The TCR comes from a human donor in good health. The chain combines TRBV20-1 with TRBJ2-5; a possible D gene is TRBD1 (5 bases). The specimen was CD4+CD127+ conventional T cells sorted from PBMCs. CDR3 bases: TGCAGTGCTAATAAGGGGGAGACCCAGTACTTC. Its translation: CSANKGETQYF.